Listed here are 27 T cell receptor beta chains from one sample, sequenced in a study of cytomegalovirus exposure and HLA in healthy donors. Sequencing was performed with immunoSEQ multiplex PCR; in TCRdb, only in-frame clones are kept and a portion is missing. The sample includes around 150,000 clones, around nine tenths seen only once; the top ten take around a tenth. The specimen was PBMCs. Source of these receptors: a woman younger than 30 in good health and CMV-seropositive.

The rearrangement links TRBV4-2 to TRBJ1-5, with 9 bases matching TRBD1. The junction had 16 bases not matched to a gene; V was cut back by 5 bases and J by 5 bases. Germline V gene lookup returns CDR1 LGHNA and CDR2 YNFKEQ. The CDR3 contains 18 residues. For the CDR3, the DNA is TGTGCCAGCAGCAACACCGGGGGGGGACAGGGTATCGATCAGCCCCAGCATTTT. This codes for CASSNTGGGQGIDQPQHF.

The rearrangement joins TRBV11-2 to TRBJ2-7; 13 nucleotides align to TRBD2. CDR3 length equals 19 residues. J lost 4 bases, V lost 5 bases, and 17 bases had no gene match. Germline assignment: CDR1 SGHAT and CDR2 FQNNGV. CDR3 nucleotide sequence: TGTGCCAGCAGCCCTGTCCCGGGACAGGGGACTAGCGGGATTTACGAGCAGTACTTC. Its protein is CASSPVPGQGTSGIYEQYF.

The chain has TRBV6-5 and TRBJ1-2, with a tentative D call TRBD1 (5 bases). This CDR3 is 13 amino acids long. Germline V gene data show CDR1 as MNHEY and CDR2 as SVGAGI. Trimming took off 2 bases at V and 7 bases at J, with 11 bases between the two ends. CDR3 in amino acids: CASSYRGEGGYTF. The CDR3 coding sequence is TGTGCCAGCAGTTACCGGGGGGAGGGTGGCTACACCTTC.

This sequence joins TRBV28 and TRBJ1-1; 7 bases are shared with TRBD1. CDR3 size: 13 residues. The junction had 8 bases not matched to a gene; V was cut back by 6 bases and J by 7 bases. Germline V gene data show CDR1 as MDHEN and CDR2 as SYDVKM. CDR3 amino acids: CASSADRADEAFF. CDR3 DNA sequence: TGTGCCAGCAGCGCTGACAGGGCGGATGAAGCTTTCTTT.

DNA of the CDR3: TGTGCCAGCAGCTTGGGTCCAGGGGGAGTCTACGAGCAGTACTTC. Its protein product is CASSLGPGGVYEQYF. The rearrangement joins TRBV5-6 to TRBJ2-7; 7 bases fit TRBD1. The junction had 6 bases not matched to a gene; V was cut back by 0 bases and J by 3 bases. This CDR3 has 15 residues. Germline V gene sequence: CDR1 SGHDT, CDR2 YYEEEE. The full variable domain, in which reference TRBV5-6 and TRBJ2-7 provide the parts outside the CDR3, is DAGVTQSPTHLIKTRGQQVTLRCSPKSGHDTVSWYQQALGQGPQFIFQYYEEEERQRGNFPDRFSGHQFPNYSSELNVNALLLGDSALYLCASSLGPGGVYEQYFGPGTRLTVT.

In this sample, this clone turned up once. In DNA, the CDR3 is TGTGCCAGCAGCTCCGGGACTAGCGAGACCTACAATGAGCAGTTCTTC. It is translated as CASSSGTSETYNEQFF. J is TRBJ2-1 and V is TRBV7-9, with 10 bases matching TRBD2. This CDR3 region has 16 residues. The junction had 5 bases not matched to a gene; V was cut back by 4 bases and J by 2 bases. Germline values: CDR1 SEHNR, CDR2 FQNEAQ (reference sequence).

The chain is built from TRBV9 and TRBJ1-1, with TRBD1 matching 8 bases. CDR1 and CDR2 from the germline V gene are SGDLS and YYNGEE. The V and J ends lost 3 bases and 0 bases, in that order; junction bases with no gene match: 4. The CDR3 has 15 amino acids. The CDR3 DNA follows: TGTGCCAGCAGCGGAGGACAGGGTCTGAACACTGAAGCTTTCTTT. Translation: CASSGGQGLNTEAFF.

This sequence joins TRBV2 and TRBJ2-7; maybe TRBD1 (7 bases). The CDR3 is 14 residues long. Per germline, CDR1 SNHLY and CDR2 FYNNEI. Trimming left V 4 bases short and J 7 bases short, with 17 bases between. CDR3 coding DNA: TGTGCCAGCAGTGGCTTAACAGGGGAGGAAGAGCAGTACTTC. It is translated as CASSGLTGEEEQYF.

The chain couples TRBV28 to TRBJ2-3; the D is unclear. The V gene lost 9 bases and the J gene lost 3 bases, with 4 bases spanning the gap. Per the germline V gene, CDR1 is MDHEN and CDR2 is SYDVKM. This CDR3 spans 10 amino acids. CDR3 loop: CASMTDTQYF. CDR3 nucleotides: TGTGCCAGTATGACAGATACGCAGTATTTT.

The chain carries TRBV27 and TRBJ2-7; 11 bases map to TRBD2. Germline values: CDR1 MNHEY, CDR2 SMNVEV (reference sequence). After removal of 3 bases from V and 2 bases from J, the junction contained 6 bases not matched to a gene. This CDR3 spans 16 amino acids. CDR3 DNA sequence: TGTGCCAGCAGTTTTAGCGGGAGGGCTCCAACCTACGAGCAGTACTTC. It is translated as CASSFSGRAPTYEQYF.

The rearrangement links TRBV6-1 to TRBJ1-2; D call uncertain. V lost 0 bases, J lost 5 bases, and 16 bases lay in between. This CDR3 has 16 amino acids. Per the germline V gene, CDR1 is MNHNS and CDR2 is SASEGT. Here the CDR3 reads CASSEAPGLMPYGYTF. The DNA for the CDR3 is TGTGCCAGCAGTGAAGCTCCAGGATTGATGCCGTATGGCTACACCTTC.

This sequence joins TRBV6-6 and TRBJ2-1; 10 bases map to TRBD1. Trimming cost V 2 bases and J 0 bases; bases outside gene matches: 1. The CDR3 spans 16 residues. In germline, CDR1 is MNHNY, CDR2 SVGAGI (reference sequence). The CDR3 is CASSYGTGVSYNEQFF. In nucleotides, the CDR3 is TGTGCCAGCAGTTACGGGACAGGGGTCTCCTACAATGAGCAGTTCTTC.

This chain connects TRBV14 to TRBJ2-1; the match to TRBD2 covers 10 bases. Per germline, CDR1 SGHDN and CDR2 FVKESK. Unmatched junction bases numbered 6, after V lost 0 bases and J lost 4 bases. The CDR3 length is 17 residues. CDR3 DNA sequence: TGTGCCAGCAGCCAAGAAATCCGGACTAGCGGATACAATGAGCAGTTCTTC. This codes for CASSQEIRTSGYNEQFF.

This chain uses TRBV7-2 with TRBJ2-7, with a tentative D call TRBD2 (7 bases). V was trimmed by 6 bases and J by 4 bases, leaving 19 bases between them. This CDR3 region has 15 residues. CDR1 is SGHTA and CDR2 is FQGNSA in the germline V gene. The DNA of the CDR3 is TGTGCCAGCAGACAGGGCGGGAGATACGGGTACGAGCAGTACTTC. Protein product: CASRQGGRYGYEQYF.

The V and J genes are TRBV7-2 and TRBJ2-7, with 10 positions matching TRBD2. Germline V gene lookup returns CDR1 SGHTA and CDR2 FQGNSA. Germline trimming cut 3 bases from V and 2 bases from J; bases unmatched to any gene: 4. The CDR3 runs to 15 residues. CDR3 amino acids: CASSFKREGTYEQYF. The CDR3 DNA sequence: TGTGCCAGCAGCTTCAAGCGGGAGGGAACCTACGAGCAGTACTTC.

The chain combines TRBV11-3 with TRBJ2-1; the match to TRBD2 covers 7 bases. This CDR3 spans 14 amino acids. Germline loops: CDR1 SGHNT, CDR2 YENEEA. The V segment lost 3 bases and the J segment 5 bases; nucleotides outside the gene matches: 4. CDR3 protein: CASSFGTKNNEQFF. The CDR3 nucleotides are TGTGCCAGCAGCTTTGGGACTAAGAACAATGAGCAGTTCTTC. Combining the CDR3 with reference TRBV11-3 and TRBJ2-1 gives the whole variable domain EAGVVQSPRYKIIEKKQPVAFWCNPISGHNTLYWYLQNLGQGPELLIRYENEEAVDDSQLPKDRFSAERLKGVDSTLKIQPAELGDSAVYLCASSFGTKNNEQFFGPGTRLTVL.

The chain employs TRBV6-5 and TRBJ2-7; 9 nucleotides align to TRBD1. Unmatched junction bases numbered 8, after V lost 5 bases and J lost 3 bases. The V gene's germline CDR1 is MNHEY and CDR2 SVGAGI. The CDR3 totals 15 residues. In DNA form, the CDR3 reads TGTGCCAGCAGTCGAACAGGGGGCTCAAACTACGAGCAGTACTTC. Encoded protein: CASSRTGGSNYEQYF.

The chain carries TRBV7-2 and TRBJ1-1; D is undetermined. Germline V gene sequence: CDR1 SGHTA, CDR2 FQGNSA. The CDR3 has 14 residues. Trimming took 2 bases from V and 5 from J, leaving 12 bases between them. CDR3 bases: TGTGCCAGCAGCTTACAGAGGCTTGGAACTGAAGCTTTCTTT. Translated, it gives CASSLQRLGTEAFF. The full variable domain, completed using reference TRBV7-2 and TRBJ1-1, is GAGVSQSPSNKVTEKGKDVELRCDPISGHTALYWYRQSLGQGLEFLIYFQGNSAPDKSGLPSDRFSAERTGGSVSTLTIQRTQQEDSAVYLCASSLQRLGTEAFFGQGTRLTVV.

The V call is TRBV13, the J call TRBJ2-1, with TRBD2 matching 9 bases. Germline V gene lookup returns CDR1 PRHDT and CDR2 FYEKMQ (reference sequence). The CDR3 contains 18 residues. The V and J ends lost 2 bases and 1 base, in that order; junction bases with no gene match: 9. CDR3 DNA: TGTGCCAGCAGCTTAAGGCTAGCGGGAACAAGGTCCTACAATGAGCAGTTCTTC. Translated: CASSLRLAGTRSYNEQFF. The full variable domain, its missing parts supplied by reference TRBV13 and TRBJ2-1, is AAGVIQSPRHLIKEKRETATLKCYPIPRHDTVYWYQQGPGQDPQFLISFYEKMQSDKGSIPDRFSAQQFSDYHSELNMSSLELGDSALYFCASSLRLAGTRSYNEQFFGPGTRLTVL.

The V call is TRBV18, the J call TRBJ1-1; no definite D call. Per germline, CDR1 KGHSH and CDR2 LQKENI. Deletions cut 1 base from V and 0 bases from J, with 9 bases between. The CDR3 consists of 15 residues. The CDR3, as DNA: TGTGCCAGCTCACCACGTGCGGCGGTGAACACTGAAGCTTTCTTT. Its protein product is CASSPRAAVNTEAFF.

V usage is TRBV19 and J usage is TRBJ1-1, with TRBD1 matching over 8 bases. Germline CDR1 is LNHDA and CDR2 is SQIVND (reference sequence). Losses at the gene ends were 7 bases for V and 4 bases for J; bases not matched to a gene: 14. There are 16 residues in the CDR3. This chain's CDR3 is CASTLTPGQGVTEAFF. CDR3 nucleotide sequence: TGTGCCAGTACCCTAACCCCAGGACAGGGAGTCACTGAAGCTTTCTTT. The variable domain in full, completed from reference TRBV19 and TRBJ1-1, reads DGGITQSPKYLFRKEGQNVTLSCEQNLNHDAMYWYRQDPGQGLRLIYYSQIVNDFQKGDIAEGYSVSREKKESFPLTVTSAQKNPTAFYLCASTLTPGQGVTEAFFGQGTRLTVV.

The J gene is TRBJ2-2, the V gene TRBV6-5; 8 positions match TRBD2. V shed 2 bases, J shed 3 bases, and the junction held 2 bases outside the gene matches. Germline lookup yields CDR1 MNHEY and CDR2 SVGAGI. The CDR3 spans 15 residues. The CDR3 DNA reads TGTGCCAGCAGTTACCGGGGGGGGGACACCGGGGAGCTGTTTTTT. Translating it yields CASSYRGGDTGELFF.

This clone was seen a single time. V is TRBV5-4 and J is TRBJ2-1; the match to TRBD2 covers 14 bases. CDR3 length: 16 residues. Germline CDR1 and CDR2: SGHNT and YYREEE (reference sequence). J was trimmed by 7 bases and V by 4 bases; bases with no gene match: 7. CDR3 sequence (DNA): TGTGCCAGCAGCCCGGGACTAGCGGGAGTGTTGAATGAGCAGTTCTTC. Amino acid sequence: CASSPGLAGVLNEQFF. The full variable domain, its missing parts supplied by reference TRBV5-4 and TRBJ2-1, is ETGVTQSPTHLIKTRGQQVTLRCSSQSGHNTVSWYQQALGQGPQFIFQYYREEENGRGNFPPRFSGLQFPNYSSELNVNALELDDSALYLCASSPGLAGVLNEQFFGPGTRLTVL.

V and J are TRBV28 and TRBJ2-5; a weak D match, TRBD2 (6 bases). Germline CDR1 and CDR2: MDHEN and SYDVKM. The CDR3 is 13 amino acids. Trimming left V 4 bases short and J 5 bases short, with 11 bases between. CDR3 region: CASSSGVQETQYF. Here the CDR3 DNA reads TGTGCCAGCAGTTCGGGGGTTCAGGAGACCCAGTACTTC.

The rearrangement joins TRBV15 to TRBJ1-1; no clear D gene. CDR3 size: 13 residues. The V gene lost 1 base and the J gene lost 6 bases, with 9 bases spanning the gap. Germline V gene sequence: CDR1 LNHNV, CDR2 YYDKDF (reference sequence). The CDR3 sequence is CATSRVGSSEAFF. The CDR3, as DNA: TGTGCCACCAGCAGAGTAGGTAGCTCTGAAGCTTTCTTT.

This clone has a handful of counts. This chain joins TRBV9 and TRBJ2-5, with D unclear. Germline-derived CDR1 and CDR2 are SGDLS and YYNGEE. This CDR3 is 16 amino acids long. Trimming took 3 bases from V and 0 from J, leaving 15 bases between them. The CDR3 region has the DNA TGTGCCAGCAGCGAGACGGGTGCCATGTACCAAGAGACCCAGTACTTC. Translation: CASSETGAMYQETQYF.

V usage is TRBV5-1 and J usage is TRBJ2-7; 10 bases are shared with TRBD1. Germline V CDR1 and CDR2: SGHRS, YFSETQ. Trimming removed 3 bases from V and 7 bases from J; junction bases left unmatched: 16. The CDR3 runs to 17 residues. CDR3 DNA sequence: TGCGCCAGCAGCTATACATTTATCGGGACAGGGGTGAGGGAGCAGTACTTC. Encoded protein: CASSYTFIGTGVREQYF. Filled out from reference TRBV5-1 and TRBJ2-7, the complete variable domain reads KAGVTQTPRYLIKTRGQQVTLSCSPISGHRSVSWYQQTPGQGLQFLFEYFSETQRNKGNFPGRFSGRQFSNSRSEMNVSTLELGDSALYLCASSYTFIGTGVREQYFGPGTRLTVT.